The 5 T cell receptor beta chains below come from one sample, sequenced in a study of T cells in localized non-small cell lung cancer. Sequenced by immunoSEQ multiplex PCR; TCRdb stores in-frame clones only, minus some. The repertoire includes about 33,000 clones, approximately 86% of them detected once, and over 15% sits in the top ten. The sequenced sample was peripheral blood mononuclear cells, obtained before any cancer treatment. All receptors come from a man aged 40 to 70 with stage III lung adenocarcinoma.

The rearrangement links TRBV4-1 to TRBJ1-5, with D possibly being TRBD1 (5 bases). The V end was cut by 0 bases, the J end by 2 bases, with 17 bases between. This CDR3 comprises 18 residues. Germline loops: CDR1 MGHRA, CDR2 YSYEKL. This chain's CDR3 is CASSQDPLEGRGNQPQHF. The CDR3 DNA is TGCGCCAGCAGCCAAGATCCCTTAGAGGGGAGAGGCAATCAGCCCCAGCATTTT.

The chain has TRBV11-2 and TRBJ2-7; D is unresolved. The V gene lost 0 bases and the J gene lost 7 bases, with 10 bases spanning the gap. The CDR3 covers 13 residues. From germline, CDR1 is SGHAT and CDR2 FQNNGV. In DNA, the CDR3 is TGTGCCAGCAGCTTAGAACCCTTAAAAGAGCAGTACTTC. Translated: CASSLEPLKEQYF.

This clone has more than one count but fewer than ten. The rearrangement uses TRBV11-3 and TRBJ2-7, with D tentatively TRBD2 (6 bases). The CDR3 length is 15 residues. V dropped 5 bases and J dropped 2 bases, with 16 bases sitting between them. The germline V gene encodes CDR1 SGHNT and CDR2 YENEEA. CDR3 DNA sequence: TGTGCCAGCAGCCCCTGGACTACGCTTACCTACGAGCAGTACTTC. Protein: CASSPWTTLTYEQYF.

Here the CDR3 reads CASSYATSTDTQYF. CDR3 nucleotides: TGTGCCAGCAGTTACGCGACTAGCACAGATACGCAGTATTTT. This chain connects TRBV6-5 to TRBJ2-3; no reliable D call. The CDR3 length is 14 residues. The V end lost 2 bases, the J end lost 0 bases, and 6 bases lay between the germline ends. Germline V gene data show CDR1 as MNHEY and CDR2 as SVGAGI.

This rearrangement joins TRBV30 to TRBJ1-2; a weak D match, TRBD1 (5 bases). The V end was cut by 1 base, the J end by 0 bases, with 21 bases between. The length of the CDR3 is 18 residues. The germline V gene encodes CDR1 GTSNPN and CDR2 SVGIG (reference sequence). This CDR3 reads CAWSGPFGGGLANYGYTF. CDR3 DNA: TGTGCCTGGAGTGGCCCGTTCGGGGGGGGGTTAGCTAACTATGGCTACACCTTC.